A single sample gave rise to the 17 T cell receptor beta chains below, sequenced in a study of blood T cell repertoires in COVID-19. Libraries were prepared by immunoSEQ multiplex PCR; TCRdb keeps only in-frame clonotypes and omits some of them. The profile shows 95,000 to 100,000 clones, around 87% of them singletons. Sequenced: peripheral blood. The receptors shown here come from a woman under 40 with acute or convalescent COVID-19.

V usage is TRBV19 and J usage is TRBJ1-2; D remains ambiguous. The CDR3 is 13 residues long. CDR1 and CDR2 (germline): LNHDA, SQIVND (reference sequence). V was clipped by 9 bases and J by 3 bases, with 14 bases between them. The CDR3 DNA is TGTGCCAGCAAGAACGGGGTCTACTATGGCTACACCTTC. Protein sequence: CASKNGVYYGYTF.

The chain has TRBV27 and TRBJ2-3, with TRBD2 identical over 12 bases. This CDR3 contains 17 residues. The junction had 10 bases not matched to a gene; V was cut back by 5 bases and J by 4 bases. CDR1 MNHEY and CDR2 SMNVEV come from the germline V gene (reference sequence). CDR3 sequence reads: CASSESLAGGPADTQYF. In DNA, the CDR3 is TGTGCCAGCAGTGAAAGTCTAGCGGGGGGGCCGGCAGATACGCAGTATTTT.

The chain carries TRBV7-9 and TRBJ2-1; 10 positions match TRBD1. Germline CDR1 SEHNR, CDR2 FQNEAQ (reference sequence). This CDR3 has 14 amino acids. V lost 3 bases to trimming and J lost 7 bases; unmatched junction nucleotides: 3. In DNA form, the CDR3 reads TGTGCCAGCAGCTTCGACAGGGGGCGGAATGAGCAGTTCTTC. Its protein product is CASSFDRGRNEQFF.

The rearrangement uses TRBV7-8 and TRBJ2-3; TRBD2 matches at 9 bases. This CDR3 is 16 amino acids long. V lost 1 base, J lost 0 bases, and 2 bases stayed unmatched. Germline CDR1 SGHVS, CDR2 FQNEAQ. The CDR3 bases are TGTGCCAGCAGCTTAGTAGCGGGGGCAAGCACAGATACGCAGTATTTT. Its translation: CASSLVAGASTDTQYF.

This sequence joins TRBV11-3 and TRBJ1-2; 9 bases map to TRBD1. The CDR3 covers 15 residues. V lost 5 bases to trimming and J lost 14 bases; unmatched junction nucleotides: 18. Germline V gives CDR1 SGHNT, CDR2 YENEEA. For the CDR3, the DNA is TGTGCCAGCAGCCCCGCGGGACAGGGATCACGCCCTCTAACCTTC. This gives the protein CASSPAGQGSRPLTF. Full variable domain (rest looked up from reference TRBV11-3 and TRBJ1-2): EAGVVQSPRYKIIEKKQPVAFWCNPISGHNTLYWYLQNLGQGPELLIRYENEEAVDDSQLPKDRFSAERLKGVDSTLKIQPAELGDSAVYLCASSPAGQGSRPLTFGSGTRLTVV.

The chain recombines TRBV6-6 with TRBJ2-7; TRBD1 matches 8 bases. From germline, CDR1 is MNHNY and CDR2 SVGAGI (reference sequence). The CDR3 consists of 17 residues. Losses at the gene ends were 5 bases for V and 1 base for J; bases not matched to a gene: 13. The CDR3 spells CASSRRVGTGGSYEQYF. The CDR3 DNA reads TGTGCCAGCAGTCGAAGGGTCGGGACAGGAGGATCCTACGAGCAGTACTTC.

This chain links TRBV19 with TRBJ2-1; D is ambiguous. CDR3 length: 15 residues. Germline V lookup: CDR1 LNHDA, CDR2 SQIVND (reference sequence). Trimming cost V 2 bases and J 2 bases, with 10 bases left between them. In DNA, the CDR3 is TGTGCCAGTAGTATACCCAGGCAGCCCTACAATGAGCAGTTCTTC. Residues: CASSIPRQPYNEQFF.

The V call is TRBV15, the J call TRBJ1-6; D might be TRBD1 (6 bases). Trimming stripped 4 bases from V and 1 base from J, with 11 bases between. The CDR3 is made up of 16 amino acids. CDR1 and CDR2 from the germline V gene are LNHNV and YYDKDF (reference sequence). In DNA form, the CDR3 reads TGTGCCACCAGCAACACCCAGGGGTCCTATAATTCACCCCTCCACTTT. It encodes CATSNTQGSYNSPLHF.

The genes are TRBV10-1 and TRBJ2-1, with TRBD2 identical over 8 bases. The germline gives CDR1 WNHNN, CDR2 SYGVQD (reference sequence). The V gene end was trimmed by 4 bases and the J gene end by 10 bases; junction bases not matched to a gene: 15. The CDR3 covers 16 residues. The DNA of the CDR3 is TGCGCCAGCAGTGGAGGACCCGGGACTAGTATGGGGGAGCAGTTCTTC. Its translation is CASSGGPGTSMGEQFF.

This clone has more than one count but fewer than ten. J is TRBJ1-1 and V is TRBV5-1; TRBD1 is a possible D gene (6 bases). The germline V and J ends were trimmed by 0 bases and 1 base, with 7 bases remaining between them. Germline loops: CDR1 SGHRS, CDR2 YFSETQ. The length of the CDR3 is 14 residues. CDR3 in amino acids: CASSLDRANTEAFF. CDR3 DNA: TGCGCCAGCAGCTTGGACAGGGCGAACACTGAAGCTTTCTTT.

The rearrangement uses TRBV4-1 and TRBJ1-2; no firm D call. This CDR3 contains 17 residues. Per the germline V gene, CDR1 is MGHRA and CDR2 is YSYEKL. Trimming cost V 4 bases and J 6 bases, with 24 bases left between them. The DNA of the CDR3 is TGCGCCAGCAGCCTCCCTCTCCGCGGGCCTGGAGGAGATGGCTACACCTTC. This codes for CASSLPLRGPGGDGYTF.

The CDR3 DNA reads as TGTGCCAGCAGTCGCGGGGGGGCCGGAAACATTCAGTACTTC. This codes for CASSRGGAGNIQYF. The chain links TRBV28 to TRBJ2-4, with 9 bases fitting TRBD2. CDR1 and CDR2 from the germline V gene are MDHEN and SYDVKM. With V trimmed by 5 bases and J by 6 bases, 5 bases remained unmatched. The length of the CDR3 is 14 residues.

This chain uses TRBV5-1 with TRBJ1-1; weak D call: TRBD1 (6 bases). This CDR3 spans 15 amino acids. Per germline, CDR1 SGHRS and CDR2 YFSETQ. Deletions cut 1 base from V and 4 bases from J, with 14 bases between. The CDR3 spells CASSLNTGMGTEAFF. In DNA form, the CDR3 reads TGCGCCAGCAGCTTGAATACAGGGATGGGCACTGAAGCTTTCTTT. Complete variable domain (other parts from reference TRBV5-1 and TRBJ1-1): KAGVTQTPRYLIKTRGQQVTLSCSPISGHRSVSWYQQTPGQGLQFLFEYFSETQRNKGNFPGRFSGRQFSNSRSEMNVSTLELGDSALYLCASSLNTGMGTEAFFGQGTRLTVV.

V usage is TRBV29-1 and J usage is TRBJ2-7; tentatively, D is TRBD1 (5 bases). The CDR3 length is 14 residues. The germline gives CDR1 SQVTM, CDR2 ANQGSEA. The V end lost 4 bases, the J end lost 5 bases, and 18 bases lay between the germline ends. The CDR3 region is CSVAHLSGKNEQYF. In DNA form, the CDR3 reads TGCAGCGTTGCCCATCTATCAGGGAAGAACGAGCAGTACTTC.

The J gene is TRBJ2-2, the V gene TRBV19; perhaps TRBD2 as D (5 bases). From germline, CDR1 is LNHDA and CDR2 SQIVND (reference sequence). This CDR3 contains 16 residues. V lost 7 bases and J 1 base, leaving 16 bases between the germline ends. The CDR3 region has the DNA TGTGCCAGTAATTATGGGCCGGGGTTGAACACCGGGGAGCTGTTTTTT. Its protein product is CASNYGPGLNTGELFF.

J is TRBJ2-2 and V is TRBV2, with 11 bases that match TRBD2. Germline trimming cut 7 bases from V and 6 bases from J; bases unmatched to any gene: 7. The germline V gene has CDR1 SNHLY and CDR2 FYNNEI. CDR3 size: 15 residues. The CDR3 DNA reads as TGTGCCAGCACTAATAGCGGGGGGGCCGCCGGGGAGCTGTTTTTT. Protein product: CASTNSGGAAGELFF.

The V gene is TRBV6-5, the J gene TRBJ1-2, with 7 bases matching TRBD1. This CDR3 has 13 residues. V dropped 7 bases and J dropped 5; count of bases not matched to a gene: 7. Germline CDR1 and CDR2: MNHEY and SVGAGI. CDR3 nucleotide sequence: TGTGCCAGCACAGGGGGACGGACATATGGCTACACCTTC. Amino acid sequence: CASTGGRTYGYTF.